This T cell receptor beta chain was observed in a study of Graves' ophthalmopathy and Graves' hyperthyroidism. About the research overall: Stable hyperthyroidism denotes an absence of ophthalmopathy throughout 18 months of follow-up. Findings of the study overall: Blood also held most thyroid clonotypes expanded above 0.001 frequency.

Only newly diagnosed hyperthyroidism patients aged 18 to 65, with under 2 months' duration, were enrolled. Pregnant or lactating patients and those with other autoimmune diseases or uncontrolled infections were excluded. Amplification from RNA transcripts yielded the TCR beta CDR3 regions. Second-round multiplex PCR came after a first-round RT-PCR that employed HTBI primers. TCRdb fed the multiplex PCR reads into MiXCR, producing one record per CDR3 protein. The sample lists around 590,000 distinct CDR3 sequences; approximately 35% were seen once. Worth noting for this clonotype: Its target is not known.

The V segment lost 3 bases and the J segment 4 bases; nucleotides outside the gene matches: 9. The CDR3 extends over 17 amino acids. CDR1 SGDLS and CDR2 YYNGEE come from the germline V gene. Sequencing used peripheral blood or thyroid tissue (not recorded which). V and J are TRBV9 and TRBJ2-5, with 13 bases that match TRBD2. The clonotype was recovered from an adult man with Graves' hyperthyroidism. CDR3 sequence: CASSDGTSGNTGETQYF. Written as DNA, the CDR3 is TGTGCCAGCAGCGACGGGACTAGCGGGAACACGGGAGAGACCCAGTACTTC.